This entry describes one T cell receptor beta chain. Its antigen is still unknown. Sampling of bone marrow took place during active disease in every patient. Germline CDR1 LGHNT, CDR2 FRNRAP. The V and J ends lost 5 bases and 6 bases, in that order; junction bases with no gene match: 7. The CDR3 consists of 16 residues. This sample is part of a study of read filtering for tumor transcriptome and immune sequencing. The overall study: 8 or 9 patients were R-ISS I, some 16 were R-ISS II, 7 were R-ISS III. IR-seq gave about 3.5 to 10.27 million TCR reads per sample; RNA-seq gave roughly 80 to 1273.

From approximately 430 ng of RNA, a library with molecular barcoded alpha/delta and beta/gamma adaptors was made. TCRdb re-analysed the reads in MiXCR, keeping a single row per CDR3 protein. The sample comprises tens of thousands of distinct CDR3 sequences, 15% to 20% of which are singletons, and approximately 15% rests with the top ten. The study's findings and limits: Correlation between methods rose after single-read clonotypes were removed.

Sequencing was performed on a population of CD138-negative cells sorted from bone marrow. V usage is TRBV12-5 and J usage is TRBJ2-2; 12 bases agree with TRBD2. The TCR was taken from a donor aged 40 or older with multiple myeloma. The CDR3 is CASGLPRLAGAGELFF. The CDR3, as DNA: TGTGCTAGTGGTCTCCCCCGACTAGCGGGAGCCGGGGAGCTGTTTTTT.